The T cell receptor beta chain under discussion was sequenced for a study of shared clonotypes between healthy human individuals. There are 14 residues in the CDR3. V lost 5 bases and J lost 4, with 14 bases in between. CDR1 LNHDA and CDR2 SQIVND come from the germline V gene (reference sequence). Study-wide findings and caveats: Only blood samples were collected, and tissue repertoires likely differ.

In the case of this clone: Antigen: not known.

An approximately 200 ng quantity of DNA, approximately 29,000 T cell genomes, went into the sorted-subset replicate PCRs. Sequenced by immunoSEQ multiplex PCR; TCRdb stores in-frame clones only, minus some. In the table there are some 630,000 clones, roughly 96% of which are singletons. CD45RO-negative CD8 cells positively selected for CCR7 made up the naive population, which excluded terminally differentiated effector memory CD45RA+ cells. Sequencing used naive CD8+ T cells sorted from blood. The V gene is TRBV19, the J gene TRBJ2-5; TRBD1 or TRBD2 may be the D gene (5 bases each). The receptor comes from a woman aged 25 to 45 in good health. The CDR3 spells CASSVPGPVETQYF. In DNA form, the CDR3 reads TGTGCCAGTAGTGTCCCGGGACCTGTAGAGACCCAGTACTTC.